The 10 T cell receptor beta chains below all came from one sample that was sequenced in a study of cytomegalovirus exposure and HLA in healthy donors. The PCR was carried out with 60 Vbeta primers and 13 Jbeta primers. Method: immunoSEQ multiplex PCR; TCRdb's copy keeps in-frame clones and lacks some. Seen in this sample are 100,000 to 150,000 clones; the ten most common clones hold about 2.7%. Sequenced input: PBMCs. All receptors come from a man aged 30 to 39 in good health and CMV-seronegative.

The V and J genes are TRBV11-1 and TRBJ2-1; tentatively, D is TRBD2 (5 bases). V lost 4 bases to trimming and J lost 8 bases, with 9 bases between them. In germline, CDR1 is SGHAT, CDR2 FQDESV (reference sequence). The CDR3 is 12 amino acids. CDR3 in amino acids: CASSWISDEQFF. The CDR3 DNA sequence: TGTGCCAGCAGCTGGATTAGCGATGAGCAGTTCTTC.

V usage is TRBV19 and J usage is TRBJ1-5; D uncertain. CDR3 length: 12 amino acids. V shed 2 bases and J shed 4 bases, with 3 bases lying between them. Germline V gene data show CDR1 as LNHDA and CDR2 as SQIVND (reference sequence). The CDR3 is CASSILNQPQHF. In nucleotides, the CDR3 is TGTGCCAGTAGTATACTGAATCAGCCCCAGCATTTT.

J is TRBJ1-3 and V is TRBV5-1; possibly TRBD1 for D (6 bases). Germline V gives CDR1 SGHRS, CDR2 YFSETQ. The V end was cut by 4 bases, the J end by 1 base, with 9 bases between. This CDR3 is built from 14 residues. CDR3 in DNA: TGCGCCAGCAGCCCCGGGACATCTGGAAACACCATATATTTT. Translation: CASSPGTSGNTIYF.

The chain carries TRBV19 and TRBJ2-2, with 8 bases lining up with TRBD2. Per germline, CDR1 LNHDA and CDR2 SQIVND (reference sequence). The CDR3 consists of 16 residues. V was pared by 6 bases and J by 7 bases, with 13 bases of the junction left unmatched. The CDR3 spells CASRPPGRANGGELFF. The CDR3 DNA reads TGTGCCAGTAGACCCCCCGGGAGGGCCAATGGCGGGGAGCTGTTTTTT.

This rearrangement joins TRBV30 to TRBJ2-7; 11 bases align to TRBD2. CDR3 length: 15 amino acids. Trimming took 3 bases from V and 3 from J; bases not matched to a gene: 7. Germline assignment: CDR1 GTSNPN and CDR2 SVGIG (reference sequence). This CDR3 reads CAWSPAGTSGYEQYF. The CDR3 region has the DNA TGTGCCTGGAGCCCAGCCGGGACTAGCGGCTACGAGCAGTACTTC.

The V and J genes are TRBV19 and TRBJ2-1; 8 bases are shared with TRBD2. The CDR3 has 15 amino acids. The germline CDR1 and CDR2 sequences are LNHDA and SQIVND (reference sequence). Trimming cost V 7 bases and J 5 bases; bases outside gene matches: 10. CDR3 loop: CASTLLAVADNEQFF. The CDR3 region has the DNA TGTGCCAGTACCTTACTAGCGGTTGCAGACAATGAGCAGTTCTTC.

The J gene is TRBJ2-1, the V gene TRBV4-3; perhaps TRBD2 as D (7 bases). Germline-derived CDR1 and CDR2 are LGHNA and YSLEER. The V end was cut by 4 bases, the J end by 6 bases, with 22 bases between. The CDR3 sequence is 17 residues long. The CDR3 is CASSRFRGGSSLNEQFF. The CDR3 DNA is TGCGCCAGCAGCCGATTTAGGGGGGGCTCCTCTCTCAATGAGCAGTTCTTC.

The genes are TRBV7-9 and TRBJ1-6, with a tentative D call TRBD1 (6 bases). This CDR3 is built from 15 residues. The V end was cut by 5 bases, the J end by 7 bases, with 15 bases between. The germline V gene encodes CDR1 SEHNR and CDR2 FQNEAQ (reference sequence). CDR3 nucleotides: TGTGCCAGCAGCCCGGGGACACCTAACAATTCACCCCTCCACTTT. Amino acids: CASSPGTPNNSPLHF. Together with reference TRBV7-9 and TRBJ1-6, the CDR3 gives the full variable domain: DTGVSQNPRHKITKRGQNVTFRCDPISEHNRLYWYRQTLGQGPEFLTYFQNEAQLEKSRLLSDRFSAERPKGSFSTLEIQRTEQGDSAMYLCASSPGTPNNSPLHFGNGTRLTVT.

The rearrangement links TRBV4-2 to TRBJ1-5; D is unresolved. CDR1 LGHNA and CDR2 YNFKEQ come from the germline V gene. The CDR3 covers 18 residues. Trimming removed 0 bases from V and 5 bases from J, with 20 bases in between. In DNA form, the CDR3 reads TGTGCCAGCAGCCAAGAAACGGGGAGAGGTTTGGATGATCAGCCCCAGCATTTT. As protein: CASSQETGRGLDDQPQHF.

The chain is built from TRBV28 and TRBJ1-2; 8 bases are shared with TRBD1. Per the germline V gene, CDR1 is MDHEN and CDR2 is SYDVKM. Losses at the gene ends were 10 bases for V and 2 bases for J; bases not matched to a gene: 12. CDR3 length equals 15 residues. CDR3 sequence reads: CATTTGQDFNYGYTF. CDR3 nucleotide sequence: TGTGCCACAACAACGGGACAGGACTTCAACTATGGCTACACCTTC.